This TCR beta chain was observed in a study of immune characterization of retroperitoneal liposarcoma. TCRdb analysed the PCR reads with MiXCR anew, one entry per CDR3 protein. The sample shows fewer than 2,500 distinct CDR3 sequences, about 50% of them seen only once. The CDR3 runs 18 residues. CDR1 is MNHNY and CDR2 is SVGAGI in the germline V gene (reference sequence). Trimming cost V 2 bases and J 10 bases; bases outside gene matches: 18. The chain recombines TRBV6-6 with TRBJ2-1; 9 nucleotides line up with TRBD1. Sequenced material: tumor tissue. The clonotype comes from a female donor with retroperitoneal liposarcoma. In DNA, the CDR3 is TGTGCCAGCAGTTACGGGTGGGTAAGGACAGGGGATTCCTACGAGCAGTTCTTC. Its protein is CASSYGWVRTGDSYEQFF.